This T cell receptor (beta chain) came from a study of blood T cells in healthy people across ages. Trimming removed 0 bases from V and 15 bases from J; junction bases left unmatched: 5. The CDR3 totals 13 residues. The germline gives CDR1 MNHEY, CDR2 SVGAGI. For the second PCR, which ran for about 6 to 11 cycles, a sample-barcoded 5' primer and a J-beta primer mix were used. Tagging of each cDNA molecule was performed by a template-switch adaptor with 12 random nucleotides. TCRdb recomputed calls from the 5' RACE reads with MiXCR, one row per CDR3 protein. The repertoire consists of 1.2 million to 1.5 million distinct CDR3 sequences, with approximately 59% occurring once and the leading ten covering approximately 7%. Each sample yielded at least 6 micrograms of PBMC total RNA.

This sequence joins TRBV6-5 and TRBJ2-1; 10 bases agree with TRBD2. Sequencing used blood. The TCR was taken from a man aged 18 to 30 in good health. As DNA, the CDR3 is TGTGCCAGCAGTTACTCCGACAGCGGGAGGGGGTTCTTC. It yields the protein CASSYSDSGRGFF.